These T cell receptor beta chains were read from a single sample in a study of CD8+ T cells in alopecia areata. Using immunoSEQ multiplex PCR, the repertoire was profiled, and TCRdb retains in-frame clones only, with some absent. The table lists some 190,000 clones, 66% of them singletons. The sequencing here drew on CD4+ T cells sorted from blood, taken at roughly week 45, from a patient treated with tofacitinib. These receptors were obtained from a human donor with alopecia areata. Each CDR3 is given with its conserved first and last residue. Each record gives: V gene, clone size, J gene, D gene, CDR3 protein, CDR3 DNA. D genes are given only for firm matches. Clone size is given for some rows only: seen once, a few or many times, or a class if the clone is expanded.

v_gene: TRBV5-6
abundance: NA
j_gene: TRBJ2-4
d_gene: NA
CDR3aa: CASSLTKNIQYF
CDR3nt: TGTGCCAGCAGCTTAACCAAAAACATTCAGTACTTC

v_gene: TRBV7-2
abundance: NA
j_gene: TRBJ2-7
d_gene: TRBD2
CDR3aa: CASSLTSGGLGSYEQYF
CDR3nt: TGTGCCAGCAGCTTGACTAGCGGGGGGCTCGGATCCTACGAGCAGTACTTC

v_gene: TRBV5-6
abundance: few
j_gene: TRBJ2-7
d_gene: TRBD1
CDR3aa: CASTVTGTGGYEQYF
CDR3nt: TGTGCCAGCACGGTGACCGGGACAGGGGGATACGAGCAGTACTTC

v_gene: TRBV29-1
abundance: NA
j_gene: TRBJ2-7
d_gene: TRBD1
CDR3aa: CSVGQGALVQYF
CDR3nt: TGCAGCGTTGGACAGGGCGCTCTGGTGCAGTACTTC

v_gene: TRBV9
abundance: NA
j_gene: TRBJ2-1
d_gene: NA
CDR3aa: CASSHRRGAGGNEQFF
CDR3nt: TGTGCCAGCAGCCACCGACGCGGGGCCGGGGGCAATGAGCAGTTCTTC

v_gene: TRBV5-6
abundance: NA
j_gene: TRBJ1-4
d_gene: NA
CDR3aa: CASTGYGEKLFF
CDR3nt: TGTGCCAGCACAGGGTATGGTGAAAAACTGTTTTTT

v_gene: TRBV19
abundance: once
j_gene: TRBJ2-3
d_gene: NA
CDR3aa: CASSATWNLDTQYF
CDR3nt: TGTGCCAGTAGTGCGACCTGGAATTTAGATACGCAGTATTTT

v_gene: TRBV7-9
abundance: few
j_gene: TRBJ1-2
d_gene: NA
CDR3aa: CASSHRVGNYGYTF
CDR3nt: TGTGCCAGCAGCCACAGGGTCGGTAACTATGGCTACACCTTC

v_gene: TRBV29-1
abundance: NA
j_gene: TRBJ1-1
d_gene: NA
CDR3aa: CSVVGRLGTEAFF
CDR3nt: TGCAGCGTTGTAGGTCGTCTAGGCACTGAAGCTTTCTTT

v_gene: TRBV5-6
abundance: NA
j_gene: TRBJ2-3
d_gene: NA
CDR3aa: CASSQITGRSTDTQYF
CDR3nt: TGTGCCAGCAGCCAAATAACAGGGAGAAGCACAGATACGCAGTATTTT

v_gene: TRBV7-2
abundance: NA
j_gene: TRBJ1-2
d_gene: NA
CDR3aa: CASRTYTANGYTF
CDR3nt: TGTGCCAGCCGAACCTACACAGCCAACGGCTACACCTTC

v_gene: TRBV30
abundance: NA
j_gene: TRBJ1-5
d_gene: NA
CDR3aa: CAWRGTGLRQPQHF
CDR3nt: TGTGCCTGGAGAGGGACGGGATTACGGCAGCCCCAGCATTTT

v_gene: TRBV27
abundance: NA
j_gene: TRBJ2-7
d_gene: NA
CDR3aa: CASSTDRTAYEQYF
CDR3nt: TGTGCCAGCAGTACCGACAGGACCGCCTACGAGCAGTACTTC

v_gene: TRBV20-1
abundance: NA
j_gene: TRBJ1-2
d_gene: NA
CDR3aa: CSALGDGYTF
CDR3nt: TGCAGTGCTCTCGGAGATGGCTACACCTTC

v_gene: TRBV10-3
abundance: NA
j_gene: TRBJ1-1
d_gene: TRBD1
CDR3aa: CASRDRGRSDTEAFF
CDR3nt: TGTGCCAGTCGGGACAGGGGGCGATCAGACACTGAAGCTTTCTTT

v_gene: TRBV12-5
abundance: NA
j_gene: TRBJ1-4
d_gene: NA
CDR3aa: CASGLGQTKDEKLFF
CDR3nt: TGTGCTAGTGGTTTGGGACAGACAAAAGATGAAAAACTGTTTTTT

v_gene: TRBV15
abundance: NA
j_gene: TRBJ1-5
d_gene: NA
CDR3aa: CATSRGGLSNQPQHF
CDR3nt: TGTGCCACCAGCAGAGGTGGTCTTAGCAATCAGCCCCAGCATTTT

v_gene: TRBV7-9
abundance: NA
j_gene: TRBJ2-7
d_gene: TRBD2
CDR3aa: CASSSPGLAGDEQYF
CDR3nt: TGTGCCAGCAGCTCGCCGGGACTAGCGGGGGACGAGCAGTACTTC

v_gene: TRBV7-8
abundance: NA
j_gene: TRBJ1-1
d_gene: NA
CDR3aa: CASSLTVNTEAFF
CDR3nt: TGTGCCAGCAGCCTAACAGTGAACACTGAAGCTTTCTTT

v_gene: TRBV7-2
abundance: once
j_gene: TRBJ2-7
d_gene: TRBD1
CDR3aa: CASRSRQGNTYEQYF
CDR3nt: TGTGCCAGCAGATCCCGACAGGGGAACACCTACGAGCAGTACTTC

v_gene: TRBV9
abundance: few
j_gene: TRBJ2-5
d_gene: NA
CDR3aa: CASSVGYREGETQYF
CDR3nt: TGTGCCAGCAGCGTAGGATACAGGGAGGGAGAGACCCAGTACTTC

v_gene: TRBV28
abundance: NA
j_gene: TRBJ2-5
d_gene: TRBD1
CDR3aa: CASRHGQGWETQYF
CDR3nt: TGTGCCAGCAGACATGGACAGGGTTGGGAGACCCAGTACTTC